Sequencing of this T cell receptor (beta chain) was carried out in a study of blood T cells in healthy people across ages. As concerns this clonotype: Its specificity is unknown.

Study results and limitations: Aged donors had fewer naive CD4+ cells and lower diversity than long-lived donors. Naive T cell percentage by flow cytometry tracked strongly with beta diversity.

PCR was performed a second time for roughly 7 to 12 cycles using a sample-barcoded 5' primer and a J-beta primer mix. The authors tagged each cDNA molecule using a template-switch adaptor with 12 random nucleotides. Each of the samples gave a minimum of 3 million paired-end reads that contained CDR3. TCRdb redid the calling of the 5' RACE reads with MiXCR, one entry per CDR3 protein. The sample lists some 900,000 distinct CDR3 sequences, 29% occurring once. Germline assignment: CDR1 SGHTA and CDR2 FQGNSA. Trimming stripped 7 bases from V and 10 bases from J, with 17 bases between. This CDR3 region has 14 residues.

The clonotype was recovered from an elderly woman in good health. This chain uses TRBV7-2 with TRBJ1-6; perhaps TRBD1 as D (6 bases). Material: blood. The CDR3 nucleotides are TGTGCCAGCAATTTGTTGGGGGCCCGGTCACCCCTCCACTTT. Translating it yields CASNLLGARSPLHF.